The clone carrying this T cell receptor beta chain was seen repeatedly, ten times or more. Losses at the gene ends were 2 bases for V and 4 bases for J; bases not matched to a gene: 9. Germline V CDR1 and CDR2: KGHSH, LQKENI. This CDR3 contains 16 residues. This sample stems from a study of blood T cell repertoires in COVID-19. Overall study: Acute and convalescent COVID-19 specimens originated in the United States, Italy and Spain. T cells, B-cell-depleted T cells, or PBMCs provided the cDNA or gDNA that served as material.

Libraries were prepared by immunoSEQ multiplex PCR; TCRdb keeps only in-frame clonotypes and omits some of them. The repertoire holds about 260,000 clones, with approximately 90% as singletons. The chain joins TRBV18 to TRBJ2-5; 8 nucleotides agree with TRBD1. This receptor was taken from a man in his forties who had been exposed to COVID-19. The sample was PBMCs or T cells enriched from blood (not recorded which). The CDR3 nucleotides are TGTGCCAGCTCACCAGGGCCGGGACAGGTAGTAGAGACCCAGTACTTC. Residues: CASSPGPGQVVETQYF.